The next 8 T cell receptor beta chains were all read from a single sample in a study of shared clonotypes between healthy human individuals. Cells designated naive CD8 were CD45RO-negative and were positively selected for CCR7, with terminally differentiated effector memory CD45RA+ cells excluded. The table came from immunoSEQ multiplex PCR; TCRdb's copy has only in-frame clones and leaves some out. This sample yields some 2.1 million clones, of which 90% to 95% are seen a single time; 1.5% to 2% belongs to the top ten. Sequencing was carried out using naive CD8+ T cells from PBMCs. The receptors were sampled from a man between 18 and 29 years old in good health. Some clones in this sample may be carry-over from other donors' samples.

V and J are TRBV28 and TRBJ1-2, with a tentative D call TRBD1 (5 bases). Germline assignment: CDR1 MDHEN and CDR2 SYDVKM. The CDR3 is 14 amino acids. Trimming shortened V by 7 bases and J by 4 bases, and 16 bases separated the two germline ends. This CDR3 reads CASTWGEGAYGYTF. For the CDR3, the DNA is TGTGCCAGCACCTGGGGGGAGGGCGCCTATGGCTACACCTTC.

The chain is built from TRBV14 and TRBJ2-7; D is perhaps TRBD1 (5 bases). The CDR3 has 13 residues. Germline CDR1 is SGHDN and CDR2 is FVKESK. V lost 2 bases and J 3 bases, leaving 8 bases between the germline ends. The CDR3 sequence is CASSQYQGYEQYF. The CDR3 DNA sequence: TGTGCCAGCAGCCAATATCAGGGCTACGAGCAGTACTTC. Based on the CDR3 plus reference TRBV14 and TRBJ2-7, the full variable domain is EAGVTQFPSHSVIEKGQTVTLRCDPISGHDNLYWYRRVMGKEIKFLLHFVKESKQDESGMPNNRFLAERTGGTYSTLKVQPAELEDSGVYFCASSQYQGYEQYFGPGTRLTVT.

This clone showed up just once. V is TRBV11-2 and J is TRBJ1-1; a weak D match, TRBD1 (6 bases). V dropped 5 bases and J dropped 5 bases, with 18 bases sitting between them. The CDR3 consists of 15 residues. CDR1 SGHAT and CDR2 FQNNGV come from the germline V gene. This CDR3 is CASSPAEGGRTEAFF. In nucleotides, the CDR3 is TGTGCCAGCAGCCCTGCGGAGGGGGGAAGGACTGAAGCTTTCTTT.

In DNA form, the CDR3 reads TGTGCCACCCTCCCCACTACTAGCGGATATACCTACGAGCAGTACTTC. Its translation is CATLPTTSGYTYEQYF. The rearrangement joins TRBV10-3 to TRBJ2-7, with 8 nucleotides matching TRBD2. There are 16 residues in the CDR3. CDR1 is ENHRY, CDR2 SYGVKD, per germline. J was trimmed by 2 bases and V by 10 bases; bases with no gene match: 16.

The chain uses TRBV7-6 and TRBJ2-1; D call uncertain. V was clipped by 5 bases and J by 3 bases, with 11 bases between them. Per the germline V gene, CDR1 is SGHVS and CDR2 is FNYEAQ. This CDR3 is built from 14 residues. The chain's CDR3 is CASSPLGVYNEQFF. The CDR3 nucleotides read TGTGCCAGCAGCCCCTTGGGTGTCTACAATGAGCAGTTCTTC.

Remarks on this clone: Other DNA sequences in this sample translate to the same CDR3. This chain connects TRBV27 to TRBJ1-1; no definite D call. Germline V gene lookup returns CDR1 MNHEY and CDR2 SMNVEV (reference sequence). V gave up 3 bases and J gave up 0 bases, with 8 bases separating them. The CDR3 sequence is 14 residues long. The DNA of the CDR3 is TGTGCCAGCAGTTTGGGCAGTTTGAACACTGAAGCTTTCTTT. Its protein is CASSLGSLNTEAFF.

This clone was detected once. The chain is built from TRBV7-9 and TRBJ2-3; TRBD2 matches at 8 bases. Germline trimming cut 4 bases from V and 5 bases from J; bases unmatched to any gene: 8. CDR3 length equals 15 residues. Germline values: CDR1 SEHNR, CDR2 FQNEAQ (reference sequence). CDR3 loop: CASSSKREQRDTQYF. The CDR3 coding sequence is TGTGCCAGCAGCTCTAAGCGGGAGCAAAGAGATACGCAGTATTTT.

The chain is built from TRBV7-9 and TRBJ2-3; unclear D gene. This CDR3 contains 16 residues. The V end was cut by 6 bases, the J end by 4 bases, with 20 bases between. CDR1 is SEHNR and CDR2 is FQNEAQ in the germline V gene (reference sequence). The CDR3 loop is CASRPGLYLGPDTQYF. In DNA, the CDR3 is TGTGCCAGCAGGCCGGGCTTATACTTGGGCCCAGATACGCAGTATTTT.